The 10 T cell receptor beta chains presented below share a single source sample, sequenced in a study of T cell repertoires in cytomegalovirus infection. Antigens for these TCRs are unknown. TCRdb reprocessed the reads via MiXCR and lists one record per CDR3 protein. The sample comprises about 900,000 distinct CDR3 sequences, 31% of which are singletons, and roughly an eighth rests with the top ten. The specimen was cultured CD8+ T cells from PBMCs, collected from culture after CMV antigen stimulation. These receptors were taken from a human donor in good health (CMV status not recorded). Some clones in this sample may be carry-over from other donors' samples.

This clonotype came up a few times. This chain joins TRBV4-1 and TRBJ2-7; 12 nucleotides line up with TRBD1. CDR3 size: 14 residues. The trim removed 4 bases at V and 5 bases at J, leaving 3 bases unmatched. Per the germline V gene, CDR1 is MGHRA and CDR2 is YSYEKL. CDR3 protein: CASSRDRGLDEQYF. The CDR3 bases are TGCGCCAGCAGCCGGGACAGGGGGCTAGACGAGCAGTACTTC.

The chain is built from TRBV3-1 and TRBJ2-3; unclear D gene. From germline, CDR1 is LGHDT and CDR2 YNNKEL (reference sequence). The CDR3 contains 18 residues. With 0 bases removed from V and 0 bases from J, the gap between germline ends came to 16 bases. The CDR3 region is CASSQDMATHRSTDTQYF. The DNA for the CDR3 is TGTGCCAGCAGCCAAGATATGGCTACCCACCGGAGCACAGATACGCAGTATTTT.

This clonotype was recorded a few times. The genes are TRBV5-5 and TRBJ2-5; D is unclear. CDR1 is SGHKS and CDR2 is YYEKEE in the germline V gene (reference sequence). Trimming shortened V by 7 bases and J by 5 bases, and 9 bases separated the two germline ends. CDR3 length equals 11 residues. The CDR3 DNA is TGTGCCAGCGTGATAGGGGAGACCCAGTACTTC. It specifies CASVIGETQYF.

This clonotype was counted only a few times. The V and J genes are TRBV4-1 and TRBJ1-5; 7 positions match TRBD1. Looked up from germline, CDR1 is MGHRA and CDR2 is YSYEKL. V lost 1 base, J lost 4 bases, and 4 bases stayed unmatched. CDR3 length equals 15 residues. The CDR3 loop is CASSQVSGGNQPQHF. CDR3 DNA: TGCGCCAGCAGCCAAGTGTCAGGGGGGAATCAGCCCCAGCATTTT.

The V call is TRBV19, the J call TRBJ2-1, with 7 bases that match TRBD2. V lost 6 bases and J lost 2; bases outside the gene matches: 7. The CDR3 extends over 15 amino acids. CDR1 LNHDA and CDR2 SQIVND come from the germline V gene (reference sequence). The CDR3 nucleotides read TGTGCCAGTAGCCTTAATAGCGGGCCCTACAATGAGCAGTTCTTC. It encodes CASSLNSGPYNEQFF. Together with reference TRBV19 and TRBJ2-1, the CDR3 gives the full variable domain: DGGITQSPKYLFRKEGQNVTLSCEQNLNHDAMYWYRQDPGQGLRLIYYSQIVNDFQKGDIAEGYSVSREKKESFPLTVTSAQKNPTAFYLCASSLNSGPYNEQFFGPGTRLTVL.

V is TRBV2 and J is TRBJ2-1; 9 bases match TRBD1. The CDR3 length is 12 residues. Germline V lookup: CDR1 SNHLY, CDR2 FYNNEI. Trimming cost V 10 bases and J 7 bases; bases outside gene matches: 5. The CDR3 bases are TGTGCCACCACGGACAGGGGAAATGAGCAGTTCTTC. Its protein product is CATTDRGNEQFF.

This clonotype was observed a few times. The chain employs TRBV12-3 or TRBV12-4 and TRBJ1-4; D unclear. V was cut by 7 bases and J by 7 bases, with 16 bases left in between. This CDR3 spans 14 amino acids. As DNA, the CDR3 is TGTGCCAGCACCCCCACGGGAAATGGTGAAAAACTGTTTTTT. Its translation is CASTPTGNGEKLFF.

In its sample, this clonotype was seen a few times. The chain employs TRBV4-2 and TRBJ1-5; no clear D. V lost 1 base and J 2 bases, leaving 9 bases between the germline ends. This CDR3 comprises 15 residues. The germline V gene has CDR1 LGHNA and CDR2 YNFKEQ. CDR3 loop: CASSQGAPGNQPQHF. DNA of the CDR3: TGTGCCAGCAGCCAAGGGGCCCCAGGCAATCAGCCCCAGCATTTT.

Remarks on this clonotype: This could be a read error, since a much larger clone is one nucleotide away. V is TRBV7-2 and J is TRBJ2-1; a possible D gene is TRBD2 (5 bases). There are 16 residues in the CDR3. Looked up from germline, CDR1 is SGHTA and CDR2 is FQGNSA. In DNA, the CDR3 is TGTGCCAACAGCTTAGAACCGCGGCGGGCCCTCGATGAGCAGTTCTTC. Translation: CANSLEPRRALDEQFF.

This chain joins TRBV12-3 or TRBV12-4 and TRBJ2-3, with 13 bases that match TRBD2. There are 16 residues in the CDR3. With V trimmed by 7 bases and J by 2 bases, 6 bases remained unmatched. The CDR3 reads CASTGLAGDLTDTQYF. The CDR3 coding sequence is TGTGCCAGCACTGGACTAGCGGGGGACCTCACAGATACGCAGTATTTT.